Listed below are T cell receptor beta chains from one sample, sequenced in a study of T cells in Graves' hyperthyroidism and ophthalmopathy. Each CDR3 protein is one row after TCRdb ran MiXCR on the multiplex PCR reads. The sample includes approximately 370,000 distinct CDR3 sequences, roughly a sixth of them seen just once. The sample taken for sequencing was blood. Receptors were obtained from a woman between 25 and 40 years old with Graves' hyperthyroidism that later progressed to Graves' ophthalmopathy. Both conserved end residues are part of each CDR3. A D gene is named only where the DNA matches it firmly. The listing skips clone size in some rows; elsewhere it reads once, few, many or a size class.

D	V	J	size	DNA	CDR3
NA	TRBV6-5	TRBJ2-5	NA	TGTGCCAGCAGTTACTCGAGTCCTCCCACAGAGACCCAGTACTTC	CASSYSSPPTETQYF
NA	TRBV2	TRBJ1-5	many	TGTGCCAGCAGTAGCCAGGGTAAACAGCCCCAGCATTTT	CASSSQGKQPQHF
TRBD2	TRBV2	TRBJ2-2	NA	TGTGCCAGCAGTGAATTTCCATTGGGACTAAAGAACACCGGGGAGCTGTTTTTT	CASSEFPLGLKNTGELFF
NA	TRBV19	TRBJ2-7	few	TGTGCCAGTAGTATTCAAGGGAACGAGCAGTACTTC	CASSIQGNEQYF
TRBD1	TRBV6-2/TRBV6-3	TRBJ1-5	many	TGTGCCAGCAGTTACGGAACAGGGGGCTCGAGTCAGCCCCAGCATTTT	CASSYGTGGSSQPQHF
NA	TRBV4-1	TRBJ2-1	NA	TGCGCCAGCAGCCGCGCTAGTTACAATGAGCAGTTCTTC	CASSRASYNEQFF
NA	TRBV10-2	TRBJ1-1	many	TGCGCCAGCAGTGTGTTAACAGGGTCATGGGGTGAAGCTTTCTTT	CASSVLTGSWGEAFF
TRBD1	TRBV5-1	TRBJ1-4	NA	TGCGCCAGCAGCCCTCGACAGGGTACGGATGAAAAACTGTTTTTT	CASSPRQGTDEKLFF
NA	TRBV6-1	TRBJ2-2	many	TGTGCCAGCAGTGTCATAGGGATTAACACCGGGGAGCTGTTTTTT	CASSVIGINTGELFF
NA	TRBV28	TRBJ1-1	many	TGTGCCAGCAGTCCCCTGGGGGGGCGGAAGTCTGAAGCTTTCTTT	CASSPLGGRKSEAFF
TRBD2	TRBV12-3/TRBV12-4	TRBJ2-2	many	TGTGCCAGCAGTGCTAGCGGGAGATCCGGGGAGCTGTTTTTT	CASSASGRSGELFF
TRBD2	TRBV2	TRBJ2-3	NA	TGTGCCAGCAGATTAGGGACTAGCGCCATCACAGATACGCAGTATTTT	CASRLGTSAITDTQYF